Below, 19 T cell receptor beta chains from the same sample are listed, as sequenced in a study of metastatic and nonmetastatic thyroid tumors. No treatment of any kind had been given to any patient before thyroid surgery. TCRdb called clones again from the PCR reads with MiXCR. This table has 9,100 or so clones, roughly 40% appearing once. Specimen: tumor tissue. All receptors come from a male donor with papillary thyroid cancer or a benign thyroid nodule (not recorded which). Some clones in this sample may be carry-over from other donors' samples.

This clone was recorded a few times. The V call is TRBV12-3 or TRBV12-4, the J call TRBJ2-1, with D maybe TRBD1 (5 bases). CDR3 length: 14 residues. The V gene lost 2 bases and the J gene lost 4 bases, with 9 bases spanning the gap. The CDR3 DNA sequence: TGTGCCAGCAGTTTACAGACAGTTTACAATGAGCAGTTCTTC. This gives the protein CASSLQTVYNEQFF.

With respect to this clone: A read error may account for a junction end that differs from germline. This chain links TRBV11-1 with TRBJ2-1; 8 bases map to TRBD2. Germline V gene sequence: CDR1 SGHAT, CDR2 FQDESV (reference sequence). The CDR3 runs to 13 residues. CDR3 in amino acids: CAISLAGLREQFF. The CDR3 bases are TGTGCCATCAGCTTAGCGGGGTTGCGTGAGCAGTTCTTC.

The chain couples TRBV5-6 to TRBJ2-7; possible D gene TRBD1, 5 bases. CDR3 length equals 12 residues. Trimming took 4 bases from V and 6 from J, leaving 11 bases between them. Per the germline V gene, CDR1 is SGHDT and CDR2 is YYEEEE. CDR3 loop: CASSHQGSEQYF. The CDR3, as DNA: TGTGCCAGCAGCCACCAGGGCTCCGAGCAGTACTTC.

This chain joins TRBV16 and TRBJ1-4; D ambiguous. The V gene lost 1 base and the J gene lost 0 bases, with 6 bases spanning the gap. Germline V gene lookup returns CDR1 KGHSY and CDR2 FQNENV. The CDR3 is made up of 15 amino acids. The CDR3 protein is CASSQWGATNEKLFF. The CDR3 DNA sequence: TGTGCCAGCAGCCAATGGGGAGCAACTAATGAAAAACTGTTTTTT.

V gene TRBV7-8 combines with J gene TRBJ2-7, with D possibly TRBD2 on 6 matching bases. This CDR3 region has 13 residues. Germline assignment: CDR1 SGHVS and CDR2 FQNEAQ. V was cut by 4 bases and J by 5 bases, with 12 bases left in between. The CDR3 bases are TGTGCCAGCAGCTCCGAGACTAGACACGAGCAGTACTTC. Its translation: CASSSETRHEQYF.

This clone is judged medium-sized. This sequence joins TRBV24-1 and TRBJ2-1; D is unclear. Germline V gene data show CDR1 as KGHDR and CDR2 as SFDVKD. This CDR3 region has 11 residues. V lost 7 bases and J 13 bases, leaving 13 bases between the germline ends. CDR3 coding DNA: TGTGCCACCAGCTCGGCAAGACTCCAGTTCTTC. Encoded protein: CATSSARLQFF.

This clone counts as medium-sized. The rearrangement joins TRBV5-1 to TRBJ1-2, with D perhaps matching TRBD1 (6 bases). The CDR3 runs 14 residues. Germline V gives CDR1 SGHRS, CDR2 YFSETQ. Trimming removed 0 bases from V and 4 bases from J, with 10 bases in between. The CDR3 coding sequence is TGCGCCAGCAGCTTGGACAGGGCGGGCTATGGCTACACCTTC. It specifies CASSLDRAGYGYTF.

The chain combines TRBV13 with TRBJ2-7; D not resolved. CDR1 and CDR2 (germline): PRHDT, FYEKMQ (reference sequence). V lost 5 bases and J 3 bases, leaving 14 bases between the germline ends. There are 14 residues in the CDR3. The CDR3 here is CASSPRPENYEQYF. DNA for the CDR3: TGTGCCAGCAGCCCACGTCCGGAAAACTACGAGCAGTACTTC.

This clone was detected ten times or more. The V call is TRBV6-2 or TRBV6-3, the J call TRBJ2-1; no clear D. This CDR3 spans 11 amino acids. Deletions cut 8 bases from V and 7 bases from J, with 9 bases between. The V gene's germline CDR1 is MNHEY and CDR2 SVGEGT. The CDR3 reads CASGYVNEQFF. CDR3 nucleotides: TGTGCCAGCGGCTACGTAAATGAGCAGTTCTTC.

CDR3 residues: CASSLRQGLPNYGYTF. DNA of the CDR3: TGTGCCAGCAGTTTACGGCAGGGGTTACCTAACTATGGCTACACCTTC. The chain couples TRBV28 to TRBJ1-2, with D perhaps matching TRBD1 (6 bases). This CDR3 has 16 amino acids. V lost 2 bases to trimming and J lost 0 bases, with 13 bases between them. In germline, CDR1 is MDHEN, CDR2 SYDVKM.

By share of the sample, this clone is large (0.1 to 1%). This chain uses TRBV5-1 with TRBJ1-1; no definite D call. Trimming stripped 1 base from V and 11 bases from J, with 15 bases between. This CDR3 comprises 13 residues. CDR1 is SGHRS, CDR2 YFSETQ, per germline. The CDR3 DNA sequence: TGCGCCAGCAGCTTGAGTAGCCAAACCGGTGCTTTCTTT. This gives the protein CASSLSSQTGAFF.

This clone was seen more than once but under ten times. The J gene is TRBJ2-3, the V gene TRBV12-3 or TRBV12-4; D perhaps matches TRBD1 (5 bases). The J call may be incorrect, as the DNA end agrees better with TRBJ1-5. The CDR3 length is 15 residues. The CDR3 protein is CASSLTRPPTGTQHF. CDR3 nucleotide sequence: TGTGCCAGCAGTTTAACTCGTCCTCCAACAGGTACGCAGCATTTT.

The rearrangement uses TRBV9 and TRBJ2-7, with 9 bases identical to TRBD1. The CDR3 covers 16 residues. Germline values: CDR1 SGDLS, CDR2 YYNGEE. V gave up 1 base and J gave up 4 bases; unmatched junction bases: 9. The CDR3 loop is CASSVWDRESYYEQYF. The DNA of the CDR3 is TGTGCCAGCAGCGTATGGGACAGGGAGTCCTATTACGAGCAGTACTTC.

This clone is labeled medium-sized. The V and J genes are TRBV24-1 and TRBJ2-5; D is perhaps TRBD2 (5 bases). V shed 5 bases and J shed 0 bases, with 6 bases lying between them. The CDR3 is 13 amino acids. Germline V gene lookup returns CDR1 KGHDR and CDR2 SFDVKD. The CDR3 is CATSGGYQETQYF. In DNA form, the CDR3 reads TGTGCCACCAGTGGAGGGTACCAAGAGACCCAGTACTTC.

The V and J genes are TRBV7-8 and TRBJ2-2; D is possibly TRBD2 (6 bases). Trimming pared 2 bases from V and 10 bases from J, leaving 11 bases between. The CDR3 runs 13 residues. The germline CDR1 and CDR2 sequences are SGHVS and FQNEAQ. CDR3 DNA: TGTGCCAGCAGCTTATGGGACTCCGTGGAGCTGTTTTTT. Residues: CASSLWDSVELFF.

In this sample, this clone is medium-sized. The J gene is TRBJ2-3, the V gene TRBV20-1, with D possibly TRBD2 on 5 matching bases. CDR1 and CDR2 from the germline V gene are DFQATT and SNEGSKA (reference sequence). Deletions cut 1 base from V and 0 bases from J, with 11 bases between. The CDR3 has 15 amino acids. Here the CDR3 DNA reads TGCAGTGCTAGAGCAGCCCGGGGAAGCACAGATACGCAGTATTTT. Protein: CSARAARGSTDTQYF.

This clone was picked up a small number of times. The chain joins TRBV19 to TRBJ1-2; 8 bases map to TRBD1. The V gene end was trimmed by 6 bases and the J gene end by 6 bases; junction bases not matched to a gene: 9. The CDR3 is 14 residues long. The germline gives CDR1 LNHDA, CDR2 SQIVND (reference sequence). The CDR3 DNA is TGTGCCAGTAGCGTGCAGGGGGCGTTTAATGGCTACACCTTC. Translation: CASSVQGAFNGYTF.

This chain joins TRBV7-2 and TRBJ2-7, with TRBD2 matching over 11 bases. The CDR3 sequence is 16 residues long. J gave up 5 bases and V 0 bases, and 6 bases lay outside the gene matches. Germline V gene sequence: CDR1 SGHTA, CDR2 FQGNSA. CDR3 in DNA: TGTGCCAGCAGCTTAGCCCTTAGCGGGAGGGCCCACGAGCAGTACTTC. The encoded protein is CASSLALSGRAHEQYF.

This clone is categorized as medium-sized. The chain carries TRBV5-5 and TRBJ1-4; a weak D match, TRBD1 (5 bases). The germline V gene encodes CDR1 SGHKS and CDR2 YYEKEE (reference sequence). V lost 2 bases, J lost 1 base, and 12 bases lay in between. The CDR3 consists of 16 residues. In nucleotides, the CDR3 is TGTGCCAGCAGCTTAGAGGGGACGGGAACTAATGAAAAACTGTTTTTT. Protein product: CASSLEGTGTNEKLFF.